This T cell receptor (beta chain) emerged from a study of blood T cells in healthy people across ages. The V gene end was trimmed by 0 bases and the J gene end by 0 bases; junction bases not matched to a gene: 0. The germline V gene encodes CDR1 LNHNV and CDR2 YYDKDF (reference sequence). The CDR3 runs 15 residues. Next came a second PCR, run for about 6 to 11 cycles, which used a sample-barcoded 5' primer along with a J-beta primer mix. TCRdb fed the 5' RACE reads into MiXCR, producing one record per CDR3 protein. The repertoire holds hundreds of thousands of distinct CDR3 sequences, with roughly 50% as singletons. The study drew donors from healthy Caucasian individuals in Russia aged about 6 to 90. The sample, about 10 milliliters of peripheral blood, was drawn from each donor.

Sequencing used blood. The rearrangement uses TRBV15 and TRBJ1-2, with 8 bases that match TRBD1. This TCR derives from a man aged 40-50 years in good health. The CDR3 sequence: CATSREQGANYGYTF. Written as DNA, the CDR3 is TGTGCCACCAGCAGAGAACAGGGGGCTAACTATGGCTACACCTTC.